The rows below give T cell receptor beta chains drawn from one sample of a study of regulatory T cells in long-lasting Graves disease. TCRdb processed the multiplex PCR reads anew with MiXCR; each CDR3 protein has one entry. The sample yields 700,000 or so distinct CDR3 sequences, around 30% seen once. This sample comprised peripheral blood mononuclear cells (PBMCs), obtained when the disease was refractory, from a patient treated with antithyroid drugs. The receptors originated from a female donor with Graves disease. Each CDR3 is given with its conserved first and last residue. The order of the fields is CDR3 DNA, CDR3 protein, J gene, V gene, clone size, CDR3 length, D gene. The D gene is left open where the match is weak. Clone size is given for some rows only: seen once, a few or many times, or a class if the clone is expanded.

TGTGCCAGCACCAAAGCGGGAGGGCCGGTGGAGACCCAGTACTTC,CASTKAGGPVETQYF,TRBJ2-5,TRBV27,few,15,TRBD2
TGTGCCAGCAGCTTGGATCTCCTAGCCAAAAACATTCAGTACTTC,CASSLDLLAKNIQYF,TRBJ2-4,TRBV11-2,NA,15,NA
TGTGCCAGCTCACCGGCAGCGGGCGAGCAGTACTTC,CASSPAAGEQYF,TRBJ2-7,TRBV18,NA,12,NA
TGTGCCAGCTCTCTACCGAACAAGTACCAGCCCCAGCATTTT,CASSLPNKYQPQHF,TRBJ1-5,TRBV28,NA,14,NA
TGTGCCAGCAGCCGGGACAGGCTTTCCGGGGAGCTGTTTTTT,CASSRDRLSGELFF,TRBJ2-2,TRBV11-2,NA,14,TRBD1
TGTGCCACCTCGACAGGAGTTTACACCGGGGAGCTGTTTTTT,CATSTGVYTGELFF,TRBJ2-2,TRBV10-3,NA,14,NA
TGTGCCAGCAGGGGCAGGGGGGAACTAGCGGGGGGCTACGAGCAGTACTTC,CASRGRGELAGGYEQYF,TRBJ2-7,TRBV6-1,few,17,TRBD2
TGTGCCAGCAGTCAAGTCCTGCCGAAGGACACTGAAGCTTTCTTT,CASSQVLPKDTEAFF,TRBJ1-1,TRBV12-3/TRBV12-4,few,15,NA
TGTGCCAGCTGCTGGACAGGGGCCCTCTACGAGCAGTACTTC,CASCWTGALYEQYF,TRBJ2-7,TRBV2,NA,14,TRBD1
TGTGCCAGCAGTCGGCGACAGGGCCCTAATGAAAAACTGTTTTTT,CASSRRQGPNEKLFF,TRBJ1-4,TRBV27,few,15,TRBD1
TGTGCCAGCAGAAGGGGGACCGCAGCCGAGCAGTACTTC,CASRRGTAAEQYF,TRBJ2-7,TRBV25-1,few,13,NA
TGTGCCAGCACCCCTTTACAGCCGGGGTGGCGTGACTATGGCTACACCTTC,CASTPLQPGWRDYGYTF,TRBJ1-2,TRBV28,NA,17,NA
TGTGCCAGCAGTTACTACGGAGGGACCGGGACTCGAGAGACCCAGTACTTC,CASSYYGGTGTRETQYF,TRBJ2-5,TRBV6-5,NA,17,NA